This passage covers 32 T cell receptor beta chains from one sample sequenced in a study of blood T cells in healthy people across ages. Then a second PCR, running about 6 to 12 cycles, was carried out with a sample-barcoded 5' primer and a J-beta primer mix. Via MiXCR, TCRdb re-called the 5' RACE reads, giving one row per CDR3 protein. The table has approximately 1,700,000 distinct CDR3 sequences, around 40% seen once. Sequencing was carried out using blood. The receptors here all came from a human donor in good health.

The chain combines TRBV12-3 or TRBV12-4 with TRBJ1-6, with D unresolved. The V and J ends lost 5 bases and 9 bases respectively, with 17 bases between them. The CDR3 loop spans 15 amino acids. In DNA, the CDR3 is TGTGCCAGCAGTGGAAGGATCATTGGTGCTTCACCCCTCCACTTT. Amino acid sequence: CASSGRIIGASPLHF.

The chain combines TRBV28 with TRBJ1-2; TRBD1 is a possible D gene (5 bases). Germline CDR1 is MDHEN and CDR2 is SYDVKM. Deletions cut 6 bases from V and 2 bases from J, with 7 bases between. CDR3 size: 12 residues. The CDR3 is CASRTANYGYTF. CDR3 coding DNA: TGTGCCAGCAGGACAGCAAACTATGGCTACACCTTC.

The chain has TRBV6-1 and TRBJ2-1, with D tentatively TRBD2 (5 bases). V shed 6 bases and J shed 10 bases, with 16 bases lying between them. This CDR3 is 13 amino acids long. In germline, CDR1 is MNHNS, CDR2 SASEGT. CDR3: CASRVFGVGEQFF. The CDR3 coding sequence is TGTGCCAGCAGGGTATTCGGGGTTGGCGAGCAGTTCTTC.

This clonotype was seen more than once but under ten times. The J gene is TRBJ2-3, the V gene TRBV20-1, with D hard to call. With 3 bases removed from V and 1 base from J, the gap between germline ends came to 5 bases. The CDR3 consists of 12 residues. The germline CDR1 and CDR2 sequences are DFQATT and SNEGSKA (reference sequence). The CDR3 nucleotides read TGCAGTGCTAGTTGGGGCACAGATACGCAGTATTTT. Translation: CSASWGTDTQYF.

The rearrangement joins TRBV10-3 to TRBJ2-1; possible D gene TRBD1, 6 bases. The germline CDR1 and CDR2 sequences are ENHRY and SYGVKD. The ends were cut back, 3 bases at V and 6 bases at J, with 6 bases in the middle. The CDR3 consists of 12 residues. In DNA, the CDR3 is TGTGCCATCAGTGAACAGGGCAATGAGCAGTTCTTC. It is translated as CAISEQGNEQFF.

This clonotype has a handful of counts. A read error may produce the germline difference seen at one junction end. The chain uses TRBV25-1 and TRBJ2-4; D possibly corresponds to TRBD2 (6 bases). CDR1 MGHDK and CDR2 SYGVNS come from the germline V gene. The CDR3 consists of 15 residues. In nucleotides, the CDR3 is TGTGCCAGCAGGGGCACAAGGGAGGCGGGAAACATTCGGTACTTC. As protein: CASRGTREAGNIRYF.

This clonotype was picked up a small number of times. V is TRBV6-6 and J is TRBJ1-2; tentative D call: TRBD1 (5 bases). V was trimmed by 3 bases and J by 7 bases, leaving 12 bases between them. The CDR3 has 13 amino acids. CDR1 is MNHNY and CDR2 is SVGAGI in the germline V gene (reference sequence). This chain's CDR3 is CASSYSQGSGYTF. The CDR3, as DNA: TGTGCCAGCAGTTATTCTCAGGGCTCTGGCTACACCTTC.

The chain joins TRBV20-1 to TRBJ2-3; D is unclear. CDR1 and CDR2 (germline): DFQATT, SNEGSKA (reference sequence). The ends were cut back, 6 bases at V and 5 bases at J, with 9 bases in the middle. The length of the CDR3 is 11 residues. The CDR3 region has the DNA TGCAGTGCGGCAGCTCAAGATACGCAGTATTTT. Translated, it gives CSAAAQDTQYF.

This clonotype was detected a few times. The rearrangement joins TRBV28 to TRBJ2-7; no firm D call. Germline values: CDR1 MDHEN, CDR2 SYDVKM. Trimming cost V 8 bases and J 3 bases, with 17 bases left between them. The CDR3 has 14 residues. CDR3 residues: CASHTRADRYEQYF. The CDR3 nucleotides are TGTGCCAGCCACACCCGGGCTGATCGCTACGAGCAGTACTTC.

This chain joins TRBV11-2 and TRBJ2-1; 8 bases line up with TRBD2. Trimming at V came to 3 bases and at J to 6 bases, leaving 7 bases not matched to a gene. In germline, CDR1 is SGHAT, CDR2 FQNNGV. CDR3 length equals 15 residues. Written as DNA, the CDR3 is TGTGCCAGCAGCTTCCATAGCGGGGCCCTCAATGAGCAGTTCTTC. Residues: CASSFHSGALNEQFF.

This clonotype was seen just once. The chain links TRBV6-1 to TRBJ1-2; unclear D gene. The V end lost 2 bases, the J end lost 9 bases, and 10 bases lay between the germline ends. Germline V lookup: CDR1 MNHNS, CDR2 SASEGT. The CDR3 runs 12 residues. The CDR3 protein is CASSEFRSRYTF. The CDR3 DNA reads as TGTGCCAGCAGTGAATTTCGGAGCCGCTACACCTTC.

This clonotype was detected many times. This chain connects TRBV20-1 to TRBJ2-6; the D gene is possibly TRBD1 (5 bases). V gave up 3 bases and J gave up 2 bases, with 8 bases separating them. The CDR3 is 14 amino acids. The germline gives CDR1 DFQATT, CDR2 SNEGSKA (reference sequence). CDR3 nucleotides: TGCAGTGCTAGGGAGACAGCTGGGGCCAACGTCCTGACTTTC. Translated: CSARETAGANVLTF.

The table lists this clonotype with a count of one. V usage is TRBV7-9 and J usage is TRBJ2-7; D is perhaps TRBD2 (5 bases). Trimming pared 5 bases from V and 2 bases from J, leaving 13 bases between. This CDR3 is 14 amino acids long. From germline, CDR1 is SEHNR and CDR2 FQNEAQ (reference sequence). The CDR3 DNA reads as TGTGCCAGCAGCCCTCGGGGAAACACCTACGAGCAGTACTTC. Amino acids: CASSPRGNTYEQYF.

V usage is TRBV9 and J usage is TRBJ2-7; 7 bases agree with TRBD1. V shed 4 bases, J shed 2 bases, and the junction held 9 bases outside the gene matches. The CDR3 has 15 amino acids. Germline V gene data show CDR1 as SGDLS and CDR2 as YYNGEE. CDR3 coding DNA: TGTGCCAGCAGCCGCGATCCGACAGGGCCCTACGAGCAGTACTTC. Translation gives CASSRDPTGPYEQYF.

With regard to this clonotype: An end of the junction differs from the germline gene, which may be a read error. This chain's CDR3 is CASRSLMGNHPQHF. The CDR3 DNA reads as TGTGCCTCCCGATCTTTGATGGGCAATCATCCCCAGCATTTT. The V and J genes are TRBV2 and TRBJ1-5; D call uncertain. This CDR3 contains 14 residues. CDR1 SNHLY and CDR2 FYNNEI come from the germline V gene.

The table lists this clonotype with a few counts. The chain employs TRBV5-1 and TRBJ2-1, with 12 bases aligning to TRBD2. CDR1 and CDR2 (germline): SGHRS, YFSETQ. CDR3 size: 18 residues. Trimming at V came to 0 bases and at J to 8 bases, leaving 12 bases not matched to a gene. This CDR3 reads CASSLGSATSGGTDEQFF. CDR3 nucleotide sequence: TGCGCCAGCAGCTTGGGGAGCGCTACTAGCGGGGGGACCGATGAGCAGTTCTTC.

The chain carries TRBV4-3 and TRBJ2-7, with D perhaps being TRBD1 or TRBD2 (5 bases each). The J call may be faulty, since TRBJ2-5 better matches the DNA end. The length of the CDR3 is 15 residues. Germline V gene sequence: CDR1 LGHNA, CDR2 YSLEER. The CDR3 spells CASSQVTGTQETQYF. CDR3 DNA sequence: TGCGCCAGCAGCCAAGTTACCGGGACGCAGGAGACCCAGTACTTC.

This sequence joins TRBV27 and TRBJ2-4; D might be TRBD1 or TRBD2, each matching 5 bases. V dropped 2 bases and J dropped 1 base, with 9 bases sitting between them. The germline V gene encodes CDR1 MNHEY and CDR2 SMNVEV (reference sequence). CDR3 length: 15 amino acids. The CDR3 here is CASSLAWGAKNIQYF. For the CDR3, the DNA is TGTGCCAGCAGTTTAGCCTGGGGGGCCAAAAACATTCAGTACTTC.

The chain couples TRBV10-3 to TRBJ1-4; D is unclear. The CDR3 totals 15 residues. Germline V gene lookup returns CDR1 ENHRY and CDR2 SYGVKD. Trimming pared 6 bases from V and 5 bases from J, leaving 16 bases between. DNA of the CDR3: TGTGCCATCAGACCTGGACGTACAGACAATGAAAAACTGTTTTTT. This sequence encodes CAIRPGRTDNEKLFF.

The chain couples TRBV11-2 to TRBJ2-5; D may be TRBD2 (7 bases). Germline V lookup: CDR1 SGHAT, CDR2 FQNNGV. V was cut by 3 bases and J by 11 bases, with 22 bases left in between. The CDR3 is 15 residues long. The CDR3 loop is CASSLGQGPAGEQYF. The CDR3 DNA reads as TGTGCCAGCAGCTTGGGGCAGGGGCCGGCGGGGGAGCAGTACTTC.

This chain joins TRBV29-1 and TRBJ1-2, with a weak D call TRBD1 (6 bases). Germline V gives CDR1 SQVTM, CDR2 ANQGSEA. Trimming shortened V by 0 bases and J by 6 bases, and 14 bases separated the two germline ends. The CDR3 loop spans 14 amino acids. The CDR3 sequence is CSVEDLGTPNGYTF. The CDR3 bases are TGCAGCGTTGAAGATCTTGGGACACCAAATGGCTACACCTTC.

The genes are TRBV20-1 and TRBJ1-2; no clear D gene. CDR1 DFQATT and CDR2 SNEGSKA come from the germline V gene (reference sequence). This CDR3 is 12 amino acids long. V lost 5 bases, J lost 1 base, and 8 bases lay in between. The CDR3 nucleotides read TGCAGTGCTGAAGTTATTAACTATGGCTACACCTTC. Protein sequence: CSAEVINYGYTF.

CDR3 amino acids: CASSGGGGELFF. CDR3 nucleotides: TGTGCCAGCAGCGGGGGGGGCGGGGAGCTGTTTTTT. The chain is built from TRBV5-5 and TRBJ2-2; 7 nucleotides line up with TRBD2. The CDR3 is 12 residues long. The germline CDR1 and CDR2 sequences are SGHKS and YYEKEE (reference sequence). V trimming: 4 bases; J trimming: 7 bases; junction bases outside the gene matches: 1.

On this clonotype: Germline is not matched at one junction end, which may reflect a read error. The chain has TRBV7-2 and TRBJ2-3; no definite D call. CDR3 length: 12 amino acids. The germline V gene has CDR1 SGHTA and CDR2 FQGNSA. The CDR3 DNA is TGTGCCGGCAGCTTCATGGGTGATACGCAGTATTTT. Translated: CAGSFMGDTQYF.

This rearrangement joins TRBV12-3 or TRBV12-4 to TRBJ1-2, with D possibly matching TRBD1 (5 bases). This CDR3 contains 15 residues. The V gene lost 3 bases and the J gene lost 6 bases, with 17 bases spanning the gap. Here the CDR3 reads CASSLYRNGWNGYTF. CDR3 coding DNA: TGTGCCAGCAGTTTGTACAGGAATGGCTGGAATGGCTACACCTTC.

The V call is TRBV7-2, the J call TRBJ1-1, with a possible D match to TRBD1 (5 bases). The length of the CDR3 is 14 residues. Trimming left V 6 bases short and J 5 bases short, with 16 bases between. CDR1 is SGHTA and CDR2 is FQGNSA in the germline V gene. The CDR3 reads CASSSGTAGTEAFF. CDR3 DNA: TGTGCCAGCAGTTCAGGGACCGCGGGGACTGAAGCTTTCTTT.

V gene TRBV7-2 combines with J gene TRBJ2-3; D is possibly TRBD2 (5 bases). Germline V lookup: CDR1 SGHTA, CDR2 FQGNSA. This CDR3 contains 15 residues. V was shortened by 3 bases and J by 4 bases, with 14 bases between the two germline ends. In nucleotides, the CDR3 is TGTGCCAGCAGCTTCCGCGGGCAGGAGGCAGATACGCAGTATTTT. Translating gives CASSFRGQEADTQYF.

V is TRBV27 and J is TRBJ1-6; D gene uncertain. This CDR3 spans 14 amino acids. V lost 11 bases, J lost 2 bases, and 13 bases lay in between. Germline CDR1 and CDR2: MNHEY and SMNVEV (reference sequence). The CDR3 region has the DNA TGTGCCTCGAGGGCGGGAACCTATAATTCACCCCTCCACTTT. It codes for CASRAGTYNSPLHF.

This clonotype was counted between two and nine times. DNA for the CDR3: TGTGCCAGCAGCGCCGCGGGGGGCGAGCAGTACTTC. Amino acids: CASSAAGGEQYF. The J gene is TRBJ2-5, the V gene TRBV7-3; 8 bases match TRBD2. The J call may be incorrect, as the DNA end agrees better with TRBJ2-7. The CDR3 runs 12 residues. From germline, CDR1 is SGHTA and CDR2 FQGTGA.

The chain recombines TRBV29-1 with TRBJ2-1; 8 positions match TRBD2. V lost 5 bases, J lost 3 bases, and 3 bases stayed unmatched. Germline assignment: CDR1 SQVTM and CDR2 ANQGSEA. The CDR3 extends over 13 amino acids. This CDR3 is CSVLAGNYNEQFF. The CDR3 coding sequence is TGCAGCGTTTTAGCGGGGAACTACAATGAGCAGTTCTTC.

The V gene is TRBV12-3 or TRBV12-4, the J gene TRBJ2-1; D may be TRBD2 (5 bases). The CDR3 contains 15 residues. With 3 bases removed from V and 9 bases from J, the gap between germline ends came to 18 bases. CDR3 sequence reads: CASSLSLRGLGEQFF. Written as DNA, the CDR3 is TGTGCCAGCAGTTTGTCTCTACGGGGTCTGGGTGAGCAGTTCTTC.

V and J are TRBV20-1 and TRBJ2-5; D assignment may be TRBD1 or TRBD2 (5 bases each). V shed 3 bases and J shed 2 bases, with 16 bases lying between them. Germline V lookup: CDR1 DFQATT, CDR2 SNEGSKA (reference sequence). The CDR3 is 15 residues long. The CDR3 region is CSARRGRLLQETQYF. The CDR3 DNA follows: TGCAGTGCTAGGAGGGGACGCTTGCTACAAGAGACCCAGTACTTC.